This T cell receptor beta chain was captured in a study of control samples from healthy donors and cancer patients. Per the germline V gene, CDR1 is MNHNY and CDR2 is SVGAGI (reference sequence). V lost 2 bases and J 8 bases, leaving 13 bases between the germline ends. CDR3 length: 15 amino acids. Sequencing was performed with immunoSEQ multiplex PCR; in TCRdb, only in-frame clones are kept and a portion is missing. Altogether about 410,000 clones are present, more than 80% being singletons, with the ten largest covering around 6.4%. The J gene is TRBJ2-6, the V gene TRBV6-6; D gene unclear. The clonotype was recovered from a man in his forties or fifties with head and neck cancer. Sequencing was carried out using PBMCs. The CDR3 coding sequence is TGTGCCAGCAGTTACGGTCCGTCTCCGTCCAACGTCCTGACTTTC. Protein product: CASSYGPSPSNVLTF.